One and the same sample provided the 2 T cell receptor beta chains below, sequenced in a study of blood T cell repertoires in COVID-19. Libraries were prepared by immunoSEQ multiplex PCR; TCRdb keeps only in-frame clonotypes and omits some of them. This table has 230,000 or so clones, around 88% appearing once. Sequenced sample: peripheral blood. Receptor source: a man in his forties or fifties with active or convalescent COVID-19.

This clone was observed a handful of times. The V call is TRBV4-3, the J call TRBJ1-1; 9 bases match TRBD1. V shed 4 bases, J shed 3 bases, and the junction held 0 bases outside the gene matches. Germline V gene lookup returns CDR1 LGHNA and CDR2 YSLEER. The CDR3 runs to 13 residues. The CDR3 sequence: CASSRTGDTEAFF. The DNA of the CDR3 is TGCGCCAGCAGCCGGACAGGGGACACTGAAGCTTTCTTT.

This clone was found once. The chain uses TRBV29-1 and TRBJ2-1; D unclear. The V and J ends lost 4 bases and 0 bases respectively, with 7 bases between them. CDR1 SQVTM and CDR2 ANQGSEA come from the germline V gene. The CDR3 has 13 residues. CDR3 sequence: CSVGVSSYNEQFF. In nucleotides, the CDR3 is TGCAGCGTTGGCGTGAGCTCCTACAATGAGCAGTTCTTC.